The 21 T cell receptor beta chains below come from one sample, sequenced in a study of T cell responses to AZD1222 COVID-19 vaccine. Here immunoSEQ multiplex PCR was the method, and the copy in TCRdb shows in-frame clones only, minus some. Of about 120,000 clones in the sample, about 93% were seen once. The sequencing here drew on peripheral blood, taken 28 days after the second AZD1222 dose. These receptors were taken from an adult who received the AZD1222 COVID-19 vaccine.

About this clone itself: The junction shows a germline mismatch at one end, possibly a read error. The chain uses TRBV18 and TRBJ2-5; D unresolved. The CDR3 runs to 14 residues. The germline CDR1 and CDR2 sequences are KGHSH and LQKENI. The CDR3 coding sequence is TGTGCCAGCTCACCCAGGTCTACCTTAGAGGCCCAGTACTTC. Translating it yields CASSPRSTLEAQYF.

The chain has TRBV18 and TRBJ2-7, with D uncertain. Trimming removed 3 bases from V and 3 bases from J, with 21 bases in between. The CDR3 is 17 amino acids. Germline V gene lookup returns CDR1 KGHSH and CDR2 LQKENI. The CDR3 here is CASSPRPPSLGNYEQYF. The CDR3 coding sequence is TGTGCCAGCTCACCGAGACCCCCCTCTTTAGGTAACTACGAGCAGTACTTC.

This clone was detected a few times. The chain is built from TRBV15 and TRBJ2-1; 10 nucleotides agree with TRBD2. This CDR3 comprises 15 residues. The J segment lost 9 bases and the V segment lost 5 bases, leaving 10 bases of the junction unmatched. Germline values: CDR1 LNHNV, CDR2 YYDKDF (reference sequence). The chain's CDR3 is CATSLAGESAGEQFF. CDR3 sequence (DNA): TGTGCCACCAGCCTAGCGGGAGAGAGTGCCGGTGAGCAGTTCTTC.

The J gene is TRBJ1-6, the V gene TRBV14, with a tentative D call TRBD1 (5 bases). Trimming pared 4 bases from V and 7 bases from J, leaving 11 bases between. Germline V gives CDR1 SGHDN, CDR2 FVKESK. The CDR3 has 14 amino acids. CDR3 DNA sequence: TGTGCCAGCAGCCGGGGACCCCACAATTCACCCCTCCACTTT. It yields the protein CASSRGPHNSPLHF.

This clone has just one count. The chain couples TRBV5-6 to TRBJ2-5; D possibly corresponds to TRBD1 (6 bases). This CDR3 contains 14 residues. Germline CDR1 is SGHDT and CDR2 is YYEEEE. With 2 bases removed from V and 5 bases from J, the gap between germline ends came to 13 bases. CDR3 in amino acids: CASSFNRVSETQYF. CDR3 nucleotides: TGTGCCAGCAGCTTTAACAGGGTGAGCGAGACCCAGTACTTC.

The V gene is TRBV19, the J gene TRBJ2-1, with D maybe TRBD2 (7 bases). Germline lookup yields CDR1 LNHDA and CDR2 SQIVND (reference sequence). The CDR3 runs 16 residues. The V end was cut by 3 bases, the J end by 8 bases, with 20 bases between. The CDR3 bases are TGTGCCAGTAGTATTTGGGGGGGCGGGAAGGATCATGAGCAGTTCTTC. Its protein product is CASSIWGGGKDHEQFF.

The chain combines TRBV4-3 with TRBJ1-2; D is perhaps TRBD1 (6 bases). Germline CDR1 LGHNA, CDR2 YSLEER. The CDR3 has 14 amino acids. V was clipped by 0 bases and J by 2 bases, with 7 bases between them. Here the CDR3 DNA reads TGCGCCAGCAGCCAAGAAGGGGGAAACTATGGCTACACCTTC. Translated, it gives CASSQEGGNYGYTF.

J is TRBJ1-4 and V is TRBV3-1 (or the pseudogene TRBV3-2); perhaps TRBD1 as D (5 bases). V was pared by 1 base and J by 7 bases, with 16 bases between. Germline values: CDR1 LGHDT, CDR2 YNNKEL (reference sequence). The CDR3 totals 16 residues. The CDR3 spells CASSQAGGVKGEKLFF. The DNA of the CDR3 is TGTGCCAGCAGCCAAGCTGGGGGTGTAAAGGGTGAAAAACTGTTTTTT.

This sequence joins TRBV7-8 and TRBJ2-5, with 9 bases matching TRBD1. J was trimmed by 4 bases and V by 4 bases; bases with no gene match: 4. This CDR3 spans 14 amino acids. From germline, CDR1 is SGHVS and CDR2 FQNEAQ. The CDR3 sequence: CASSWGQGAETQYF. In nucleotides, the CDR3 is TGTGCCAGCAGCTGGGGACAGGGAGCAGAGACCCAGTACTTC.

The chain carries TRBV14 and TRBJ1-6, with a tentative D call TRBD1 (5 bases). Germline loops: CDR1 SGHDN, CDR2 FVKESK. Trimming took off 3 bases at V and 9 bases at J, with 9 bases between the two ends. This CDR3 spans 13 amino acids. This chain's CDR3 is CASSQDGASPLHF. CDR3 coding DNA: TGTGCCAGCAGCCAGGACGGGGCTTCACCCCTCCACTTT.

The rearrangement joins TRBV14 to TRBJ2-7; perhaps D is TRBD1 or TRBD2 (5 bases each). Trimming pared 5 bases from V and 3 bases from J, leaving 20 bases between. CDR3 length: 16 amino acids. The V gene's germline CDR1 is SGHDN and CDR2 FVKESK. The CDR3 sequence: CASSGTGQYFFYEQYF. The CDR3 nucleotides are TGTGCCAGCAGCGGGACGGGGCAGTACTTTTTCTACGAGCAGTACTTC.

J is TRBJ1-6 and V is TRBV6-5; 7 bases fit TRBD1. This CDR3 has 15 residues. Per germline, CDR1 MNHEY and CDR2 SVGAGI. The ends lost 6 bases at V and 9 bases at J; junction bases unmatched: 11. The CDR3 DNA reads as TGTGCCAGCAGGAAAACAGGGGACTCGGGTTCACCCCTCCACTTT. Translating it yields CASRKTGDSGSPLHF.

This clone was recorded once. The CDR3 protein is CASSEYGQYPYEQYF. The CDR3 bases are TGTGCCAGCAGTGAATACGGACAGTACCCGTACGAGCAGTACTTC. The gene calls are TRBV6-1 and TRBJ2-7; D might be TRBD1 (6 bases). CDR1 and CDR2 from the germline V gene are MNHNS and SASEGT. The CDR3 length is 15 residues. V was cut by 2 bases and J by 4 bases, with 15 bases left in between.

The J gene is TRBJ1-2, the V gene TRBV28; tentative D call: TRBD1 (5 bases). Germline lookup yields CDR1 MDHEN and CDR2 SYDVKM. CDR3 length: 16 residues. V lost 5 bases to trimming and J lost 3 bases, with 19 bases between them. CDR3 nucleotides: TGTGCCAGCAGTCCCCTCCCCCAGGGAAGGCACTATGGCTACACCTTC. Encoded protein: CASSPLPQGRHYGYTF.

In its sample, this clone was seen once. This rearrangement joins TRBV7-9 to TRBJ1-6; 8 bases fit TRBD1. The J segment lost 7 bases and the V segment lost 1 base, leaving 6 bases of the junction unmatched. The CDR3 spans 16 residues. Germline V lookup: CDR1 SEHNR, CDR2 FQNEAQ (reference sequence). CDR3 protein: CASSLGTGYPNSPLHF. In DNA, the CDR3 is TGTGCCAGCAGCTTAGGGACAGGGTATCCGAATTCACCCCTCCACTTT.

The J gene is TRBJ2-3, the V gene TRBV6-4; TRBD2 matches at 13 bases. Germline assignment: CDR1 MRHNA and CDR2 SNTAGT. The junction had 15 bases not matched to a gene; V was cut back by 6 bases and J by 3 bases. This CDR3 spans 19 amino acids. The CDR3 DNA is TGTGCCAGCAGCCTAACCTCGTCCGGGACTAGCGGGATTACAGATACGCAGTATTTT. It codes for CASSLTSSGTSGITDTQYF.

The chain uses TRBV6-6 and TRBJ2-2; 7 bases line up with TRBD1. Trimming removed 0 bases from V and 3 bases from J; junction bases left unmatched: 1. Germline-derived CDR1 and CDR2 are MNHNY and SVGAGI (reference sequence). The CDR3 has 15 amino acids. CDR3 loop: CASSYSGGHTGELFF. In nucleotides, the CDR3 is TGTGCCAGCAGTTACTCAGGGGGCCACACCGGGGAGCTGTTTTTT.

The gene calls are TRBV18 and TRBJ1-1; 8 bases map to TRBD1. CDR3 length equals 18 residues. From germline, CDR1 is KGHSH and CDR2 LQKENI. The ends lost 3 bases at V and 4 bases at J; junction bases unmatched: 16. The CDR3 region has the DNA TGTGCCAGCTCACCCTTGGGGAATTCCAGGGGGCGATTCACTGAAGCTTTCTTT. It encodes CASSPLGNSRGRFTEAFF.

The V and J genes are TRBV7-2 and TRBJ1-2; no reliable D call. With 1 base removed from V and 7 bases from J, the gap between germline ends came to 10 bases. CDR1 is SGHTA and CDR2 is FQGNSA in the germline V gene. The CDR3 has 13 residues. The CDR3 spells CASSLVWARGYTF. CDR3 nucleotide sequence: TGTGCCAGCAGCTTAGTTTGGGCCCGTGGCTACACCTTC.

The chain is built from TRBV18 and TRBJ2-7; D is uncertain. Germline values: CDR1 KGHSH, CDR2 LQKENI. V was pared by 5 bases and J by 6 bases, with 14 bases between. The CDR3 is made up of 13 amino acids. The CDR3 protein is CASSTGQHGEQYF. DNA of the CDR3: TGTGCCAGCTCAACCGGGCAGCACGGCGAGCAGTACTTC.

CDR3 in amino acids: CASSLAGGGAYEQYF. CDR3 coding DNA: TGTGCCAGCAGCTTAGCGGGAGGGGGGGCCTACGAGCAGTACTTC. This chain uses TRBV7-2 with TRBJ2-7, with D possibly TRBD2 on 7 matching bases. The length of the CDR3 is 15 residues. The germline V gene encodes CDR1 SGHTA and CDR2 FQGNSA. With 0 bases removed from V and 2 bases from J, the gap between germline ends came to 11 bases.